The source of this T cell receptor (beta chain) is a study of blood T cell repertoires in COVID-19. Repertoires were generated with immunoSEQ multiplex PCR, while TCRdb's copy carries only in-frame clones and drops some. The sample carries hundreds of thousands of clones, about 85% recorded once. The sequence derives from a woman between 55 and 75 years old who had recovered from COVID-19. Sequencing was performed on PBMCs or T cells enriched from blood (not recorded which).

In DNA form, the CDR3 reads TGTGCCAGCAGCACCCGGTGGGTGCAGGGTAACTATGGCTACACCTTC. Protein sequence: CASSTRWVQGNYGYTF. The genes are TRBV3-1 (or the pseudogene TRBV3-2) and TRBJ1-2, with a possible D match to TRBD1 (5 bases). There are 16 residues in the CDR3. CDR1 is LGHDT, CDR2 YNNKEL, per germline (reference sequence). Trimming removed 5 bases at V and 1 base at J, with 17 bases between.